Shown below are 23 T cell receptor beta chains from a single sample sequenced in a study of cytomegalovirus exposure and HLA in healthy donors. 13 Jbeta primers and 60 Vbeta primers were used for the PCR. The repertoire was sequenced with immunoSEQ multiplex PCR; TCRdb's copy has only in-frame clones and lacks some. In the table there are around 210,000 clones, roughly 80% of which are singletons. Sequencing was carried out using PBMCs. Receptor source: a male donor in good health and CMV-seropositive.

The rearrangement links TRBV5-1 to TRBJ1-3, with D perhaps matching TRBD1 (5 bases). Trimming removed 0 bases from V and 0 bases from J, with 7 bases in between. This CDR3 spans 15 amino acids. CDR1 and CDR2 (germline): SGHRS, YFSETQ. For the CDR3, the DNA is TGCGCCAGCAGCTTGGCAGGGAACTCTGGAAACACCATATATTTT. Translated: CASSLAGNSGNTIYF.

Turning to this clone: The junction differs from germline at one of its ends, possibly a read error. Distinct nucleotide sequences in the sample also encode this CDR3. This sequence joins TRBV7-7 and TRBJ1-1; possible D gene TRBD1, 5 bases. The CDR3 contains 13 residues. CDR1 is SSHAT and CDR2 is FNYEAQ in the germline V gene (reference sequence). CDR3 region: CASSSDRNTEAFF. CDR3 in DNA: TGTGCTAGCAGCTCCGACAGGAACACTGAAGCTTTCTTT.

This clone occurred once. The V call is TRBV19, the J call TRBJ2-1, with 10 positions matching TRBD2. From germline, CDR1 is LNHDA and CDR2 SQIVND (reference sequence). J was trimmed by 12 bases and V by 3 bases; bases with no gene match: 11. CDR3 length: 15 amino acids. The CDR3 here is CASSMQASGRRGQFF. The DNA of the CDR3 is TGTGCCAGTAGTATGCAGGCTAGCGGGAGACGTGGGCAGTTCTTC.

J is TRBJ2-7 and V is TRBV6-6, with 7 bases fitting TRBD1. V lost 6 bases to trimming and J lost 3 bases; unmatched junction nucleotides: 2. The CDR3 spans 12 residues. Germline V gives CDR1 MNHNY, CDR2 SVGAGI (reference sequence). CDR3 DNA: TGTGCCAGCAGACAGGGGAGCTACGAGCAGTACTTC. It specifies CASRQGSYEQYF.

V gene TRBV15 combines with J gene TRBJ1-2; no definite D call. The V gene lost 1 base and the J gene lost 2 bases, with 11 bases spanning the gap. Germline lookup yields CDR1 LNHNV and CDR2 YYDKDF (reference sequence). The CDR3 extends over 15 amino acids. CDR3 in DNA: TGTGCCACCAGCAGAGGTCCGGGGAAAAACTATGGCTACACCTTC. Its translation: CATSRGPGKNYGYTF.

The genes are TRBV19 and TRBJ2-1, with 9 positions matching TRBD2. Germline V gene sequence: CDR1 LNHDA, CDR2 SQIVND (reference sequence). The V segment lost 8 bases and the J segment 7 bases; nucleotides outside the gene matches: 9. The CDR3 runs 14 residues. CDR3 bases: TGTGCCAGTTTTGCGGGAGGGGCGAAGAATGAGCAGTTCTTC. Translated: CASFAGGAKNEQFF.

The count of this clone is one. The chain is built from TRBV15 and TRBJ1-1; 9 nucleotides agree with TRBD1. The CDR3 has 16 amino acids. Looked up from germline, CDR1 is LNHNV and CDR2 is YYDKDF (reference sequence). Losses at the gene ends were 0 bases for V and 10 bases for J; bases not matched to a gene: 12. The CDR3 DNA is TGTGCCACCAGCAGAGAATTAACTACAGGGGGCGGGTCAGCTTTCTTT. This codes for CATSRELTTGGGSAFF.

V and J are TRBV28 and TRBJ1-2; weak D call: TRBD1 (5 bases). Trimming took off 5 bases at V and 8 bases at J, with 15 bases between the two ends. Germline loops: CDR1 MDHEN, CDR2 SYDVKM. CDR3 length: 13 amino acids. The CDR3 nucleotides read TGTGCCAGCAGTCTAGTGGCAGGGCGCGGCTACACCTTC. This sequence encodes CASSLVAGRGYTF.

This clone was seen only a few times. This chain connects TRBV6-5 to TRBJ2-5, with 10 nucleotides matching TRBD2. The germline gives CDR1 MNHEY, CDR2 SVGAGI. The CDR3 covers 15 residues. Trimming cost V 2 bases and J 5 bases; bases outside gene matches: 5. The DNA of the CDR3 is TGTGCCAGCAGTTACGCTAGCGGGGGAAAGGAGACCCAGTACTTC. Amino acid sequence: CASSYASGGKETQYF.

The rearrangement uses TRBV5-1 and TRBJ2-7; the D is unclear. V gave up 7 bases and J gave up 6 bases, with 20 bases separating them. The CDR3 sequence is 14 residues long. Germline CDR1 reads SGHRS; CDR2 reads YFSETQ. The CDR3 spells CASATYSSSGEQYF. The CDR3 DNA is TGCGCCAGCGCCACCTACAGTTCCTCCGGCGAGCAGTACTTC.

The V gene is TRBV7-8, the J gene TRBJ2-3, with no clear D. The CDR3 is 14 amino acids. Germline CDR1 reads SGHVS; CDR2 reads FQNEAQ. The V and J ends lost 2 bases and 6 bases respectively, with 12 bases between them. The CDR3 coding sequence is TGTGCCAGCAGCTTATTACCCCGGGTTGATACGCAGTATTTT. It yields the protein CASSLLPRVDTQYF.

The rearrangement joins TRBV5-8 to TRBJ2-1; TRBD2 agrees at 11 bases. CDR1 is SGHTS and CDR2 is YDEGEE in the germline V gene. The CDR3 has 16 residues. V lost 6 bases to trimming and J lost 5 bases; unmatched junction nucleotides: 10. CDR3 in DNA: TGTGCCAGCACATGGCAAGGACTAGCGGGTAACAATGAGCAGTTCTTC. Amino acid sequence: CASTWQGLAGNNEQFF. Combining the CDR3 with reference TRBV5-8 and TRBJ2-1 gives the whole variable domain EAGVTQSPTHLIKTRGQQATLRCSPISGHTSVYWYQQALGLGLQFLLWYDEGEERNRGNFPPRFSGRQFPNYSSELNVNALELEDSALYLCASTWQGLAGNNEQFFGPGTRLTVL.

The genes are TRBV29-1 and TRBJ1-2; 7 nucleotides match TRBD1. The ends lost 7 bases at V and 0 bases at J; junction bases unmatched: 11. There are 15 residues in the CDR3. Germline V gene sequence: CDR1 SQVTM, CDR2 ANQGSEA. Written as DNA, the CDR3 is TGCAGCGACTCGACGACAGGGAATGCTAACTATGGCTACACCTTC. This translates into CSDSTTGNANYGYTF.

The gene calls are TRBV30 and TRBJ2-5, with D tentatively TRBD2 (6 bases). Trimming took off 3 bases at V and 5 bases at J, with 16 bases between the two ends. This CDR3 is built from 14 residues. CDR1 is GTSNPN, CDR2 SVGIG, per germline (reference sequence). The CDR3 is CAWSRGPRGETQYF. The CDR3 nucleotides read TGTGCCTGGAGCCGTGGTCCCCGGGGGGAGACCCAGTACTTC.

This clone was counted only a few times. This CDR3 reads CASSKGEEDQPQHF. CDR3 nucleotides: TGTGCCAGCAGCAAAGGGGAGGAGGATCAGCCCCAGCATTTT. The gene calls are TRBV21-1 and TRBJ1-5. TRBV21-1 is a listed pseudogene. This CDR3 has 14 residues.

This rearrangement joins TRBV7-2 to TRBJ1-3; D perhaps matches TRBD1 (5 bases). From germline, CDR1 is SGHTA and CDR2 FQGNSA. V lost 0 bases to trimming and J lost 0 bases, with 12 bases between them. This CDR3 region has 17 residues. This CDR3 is CASSLAQRGLSGNTIYF. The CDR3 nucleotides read TGTGCCAGCAGCTTAGCTCAAAGGGGTCTCTCTGGAAACACCATATATTTT.

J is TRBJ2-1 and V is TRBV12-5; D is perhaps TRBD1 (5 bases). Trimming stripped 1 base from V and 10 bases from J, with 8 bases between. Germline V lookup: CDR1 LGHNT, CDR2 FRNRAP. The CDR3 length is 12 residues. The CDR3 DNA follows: TGTGCTAGTGGTTTGGATCAGGGAGAGCAGTTCTTC. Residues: CASGLDQGEQFF.

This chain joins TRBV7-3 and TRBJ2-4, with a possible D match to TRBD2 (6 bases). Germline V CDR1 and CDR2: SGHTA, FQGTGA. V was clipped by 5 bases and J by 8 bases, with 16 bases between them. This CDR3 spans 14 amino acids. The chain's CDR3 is CASSAGGAPDIQYF. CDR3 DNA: TGTGCCAGCAGCGCCGGGGGAGCCCCGGACATTCAGTACTTC.

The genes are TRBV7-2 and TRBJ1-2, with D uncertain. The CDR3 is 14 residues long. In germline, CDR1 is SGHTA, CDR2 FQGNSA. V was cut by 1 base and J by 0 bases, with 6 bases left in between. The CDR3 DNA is TGTGCCAGCAGCTTAGTCCTAGCTAACTATGGCTACACCTTC. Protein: CASSLVLANYGYTF. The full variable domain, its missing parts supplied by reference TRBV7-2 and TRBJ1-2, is GAGVSQSPSNKVTEKGKDVELRCDPISGHTALYWYRQSLGQGLEFLIYFQGNSAPDKSGLPSDRFSAERTGGSVSTLTIQRTQQEDSAVYLCASSLVLANYGYTFGSGTRLTVV.

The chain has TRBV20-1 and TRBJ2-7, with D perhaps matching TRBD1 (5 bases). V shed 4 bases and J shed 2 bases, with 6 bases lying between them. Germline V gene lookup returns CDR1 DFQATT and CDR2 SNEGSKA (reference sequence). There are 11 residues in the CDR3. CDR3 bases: TGCAGTGCTACAGGGCCCTACGAGCAGTACTTC. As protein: CSATGPYEQYF.

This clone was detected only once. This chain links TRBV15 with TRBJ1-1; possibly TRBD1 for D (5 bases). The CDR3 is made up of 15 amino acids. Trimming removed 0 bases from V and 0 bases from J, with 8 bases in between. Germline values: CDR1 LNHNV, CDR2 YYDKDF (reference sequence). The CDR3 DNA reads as TGTGCCACCAGCAGAGAATCGACAGTGAACACTGAAGCTTTCTTT. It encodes CATSRESTVNTEAFF.

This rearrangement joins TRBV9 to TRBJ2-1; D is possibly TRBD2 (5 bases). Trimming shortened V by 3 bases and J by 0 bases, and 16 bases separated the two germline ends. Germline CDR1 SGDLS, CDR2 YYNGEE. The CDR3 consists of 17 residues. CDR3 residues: CASSAGLTGNSYNEQFF. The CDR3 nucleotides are TGTGCCAGCAGCGCCGGGCTTACGGGGAACTCCTACAATGAGCAGTTCTTC.

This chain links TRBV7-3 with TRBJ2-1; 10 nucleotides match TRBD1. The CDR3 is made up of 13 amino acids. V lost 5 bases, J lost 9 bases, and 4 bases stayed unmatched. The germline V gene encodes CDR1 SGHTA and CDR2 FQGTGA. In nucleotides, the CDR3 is TGTGCCAGCAGCCTCGGGACAGGGGTTGAGCAGTTCTTC. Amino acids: CASSLGTGVEQFF.